A selection of T cell receptor beta chains follows, all from one sample in a study of cytomegalovirus exposure and HLA in healthy donors. Profiling relied on immunoSEQ multiplex PCR, and the TCRdb table lists in-frame clones only, not all of them. The sample lists 130,000 to 150,000 clones; approximately 80% were seen once. The sequenced material came from PBMCs. The receptor set was obtained from a male donor in good health and CMV-seronegative. The CDR3 runs from the conserved cysteine through the conserved F or W. The order of the fields is D gene, clone size, V gene, J gene, CDR3 protein, CDR3 DNA. The D gene is left open where the match is weak. Rows give clone size only sometimes, using once, few, many, or a class for an expanded clone.

D gene: .; clone size: few; V gene: TRBV28; J gene: TRBJ1-5; CDR3 protein: CASRRGRRNQPQHF; CDR3 DNA: TGTGCCAGCAGGCGAGGCCGTCGCAATCAGCCCCAGCATTTT
D gene: .; clone size: .; V gene: TRBV27; J gene: TRBJ2-7; CDR3 protein: CASSFTSSYEQYF; CDR3 DNA: TGTGCCAGCAGTTTCACTAGCTCCTACGAGCAGTACTTC
D gene: .; clone size: few; V gene: TRBV4-3; J gene: TRBJ1-4; CDR3 protein: CASTRGTLTNEKLFF; CDR3 DNA: TGCGCCAGCACCCGTGGGACACTTACTAATGAAAAACTGTTTTTT
D gene: .; clone size: .; V gene: TRBV6-6; J gene: TRBJ1-5; CDR3 protein: CASMVTANQPQHF; CDR3 DNA: TGTGCCAGCATGGTGACAGCGAATCAGCCCCAGCATTTT
D gene: .; clone size: .; V gene: TRBV7-9; J gene: TRBJ1-1; CDR3 protein: CASSLGEVGGEAFF; CDR3 DNA: TGTGCCAGCAGCCTTGGTGAGGTGGGGGGGGAAGCTTTCTTT
D gene: .; clone size: .; V gene: TRBV18; J gene: TRBJ2-3; CDR3 protein: CASSPSGSTDTQYF; CDR3 DNA: TGTGCCAGCTCACCTAGCGGAAGCACAGATACGCAGTATTTT
D gene: .; clone size: .; V gene: TRBV7-9; J gene: TRBJ1-2; CDR3 protein: CASSYTGPAGYTF; CDR3 DNA: TGTGCCAGCAGTTACACAGGGCCCGCTGGCTACACCTTC
D gene: TRBD1; clone size: .; V gene: TRBV5-6; J gene: TRBJ1-2; CDR3 protein: CASSLVGQLDYGYTF; CDR3 DNA: TGTGCCAGCAGCTTGGTGGGACAGCTAGACTATGGCTACACCTTC
D gene: .; clone size: .; V gene: TRBV2; J gene: TRBJ2-7; CDR3 protein: CASGGIGSYEQYF; CDR3 DNA: TGTGCCAGCGGGGGGATTGGCTCCTACGAGCAGTACTTC
D gene: .; clone size: .; V gene: TRBV6-5; J gene: TRBJ1-2; CDR3 protein: CASSIDSRYGYTF; CDR3 DNA: TGTGCCAGCAGCATAGACAGCCGCTATGGCTACACCTTC
D gene: .; clone size: .; V gene: TRBV7-9; J gene: TRBJ2-2; CDR3 protein: CAGSRGNTGELFF; CDR3 DNA: TGTGCCGGCAGCCGGGGGAACACCGGGGAGCTGTTTTTT
D gene: TRBD1; clone size: .; V gene: TRBV19; J gene: TRBJ1-2; CDR3 protein: CATQSGPDRVTDGYTF; CDR3 DNA: TGTGCCACCCAGTCGGGCCCGGACAGGGTAACGGACGGCTACACCTTC
D gene: TRBD1; clone size: .; V gene: TRBV6-5; J gene: TRBJ1-1; CDR3 protein: CASSDRTGGIAFF; CDR3 DNA: TGTGCCAGCAGTGATCGGACAGGGGGCATTGCTTTCTTT
D gene: .; clone size: .; V gene: TRBV5-1; J gene: TRBJ1-1; CDR3 protein: CASSSEGSSTEAFF; CDR3 DNA: TGCGCCAGCAGCTCCGAGGGATCTTCCACTGAAGCTTTCTTT
D gene: .; clone size: .; V gene: TRBV30; J gene: TRBJ1-2; CDR3 protein: CAWSSGLGGNYGYTF; CDR3 DNA: TGTGCCTGGAGTTCGGGGTTAGGGGGTAACTATGGCTACACCTTC
D gene: .; clone size: .; V gene: TRBV11-2; J gene: TRBJ2-5; CDR3 protein: CASSLGETQYF; CDR3 DNA: TGTGCCAGCAGCCTCGGTGAGACCCAGTACTTC
D gene: .; clone size: .; V gene: TRBV6-5; J gene: TRBJ1-5; CDR3 protein: CASSYDRNQPQHF; CDR3 DNA: TGTGCCAGCAGTTACGACAGGAACCAGCCCCAGCATTTT
D gene: TRBD2; clone size: .; V gene: TRBV7-2; J gene: TRBJ2-1; CDR3 protein: CASSPLRASGEGGQFF; CDR3 DNA: TGTGCCAGCAGCCCCCTGAGGGCTAGCGGGGAGGGAGGGCAGTTCTTC
D gene: TRBD1; clone size: .; V gene: TRBV2; J gene: TRBJ2-1; CDR3 protein: CASSGGQGDADEQFF; CDR3 DNA: TGTGCCAGCAGTGGCGGACAGGGGGATGCGGATGAGCAGTTCTTC
D gene: TRBD1; clone size: .; V gene: TRBV19; J gene: TRBJ2-1; CDR3 protein: CASTQTGTVSSYNEQFF; CDR3 DNA: TGTGCCAGTACCCAGACCGGGACAGTCAGCTCCTACAATGAGCAGTTCTTC
D gene: .; clone size: .; V gene: TRBV6-5; J gene: TRBJ1-2; CDR3 protein: CASSYSRVLGGHTF; CDR3 DNA: TGTGCCAGCAGTTACTCGAGGGTCCTGGGGGGTCACACCTTC
D gene: .; clone size: .; V gene: TRBV18; J gene: TRBJ2-3; CDR3 protein: CASSPITGSTDTQYF; CDR3 DNA: TGTGCCAGCTCACCAATAACAGGGTCGACAGATACGCAGTATTTT
D gene: TRBD1; clone size: many; V gene: TRBV25-1; J gene: TRBJ1-1; CDR3 protein: CASSRTGRWTEAFF; CDR3 DNA: TGTGCCAGCAGTAGGACAGGGAGGTGGACTGAAGCTTTCTTT
D gene: .; clone size: .; V gene: TRBV28; J gene: TRBJ2-7; CDR3 protein: CASSSTVYEQYF; CDR3 DNA: TGTGCCAGCAGCTCGACAGTCTACGAGCAGTACTTC
D gene: .; clone size: once; V gene: TRBV27; J gene: TRBJ1-2; CDR3 protein: CASSLPGQSLEGYTF; CDR3 DNA: TGTGCCAGCAGTTTACCCGGACAGTCCTTAGAGGGCTACACCTTC
D gene: TRBD1; clone size: .; V gene: TRBV7-9; J gene: TRBJ1-2; CDR3 protein: CASSPQGVPANYGYTF; CDR3 DNA: TGTGCCAGCAGCCCGCAGGGGGTACCAGCTAACTATGGCTACACCTTC
D gene: .; clone size: .; V gene: TRBV6-6; J gene: TRBJ2-7; CDR3 protein: CASSYGANSYEQYF; CDR3 DNA: TGTGCCAGCAGTTATGGTGCGAACTCCTACGAGCAGTACTTC